The T cell receptor (beta chain) under discussion was sequenced for a study of CD8 T cells in ankylosing spondylitis. Study observations and caveats: Seemingly characteristic of ankylosing spondylitis blood was a TCR beta motif consisting of about 8 highly homologous variants.

TCRdb itself ran the 5' RACE reads through MiXCR, one entry per CDR3 protein. The data hold 350,000 to 450,000 distinct CDR3 sequences, with roughly 20% observed a single time. In the case of this clonotype: The antigen is not known.

V trimming: 4 bases; J trimming: 1 base; junction bases outside the gene matches: 6. This CDR3 spans 16 amino acids. The germline gives CDR1 MGHRA, CDR2 YSYEKL. The rearrangement uses TRBV4-1 and TRBJ2-3; TRBD1 agrees at 9 bases. Material for sequencing was blood, either unsorted or a sorted T cell fraction (not recorded which). The origin of this receptor is a male donor with ankylosing spondylitis or in good health (not recorded which). CDR3 DNA sequence: TGCGCCAGCAGCCGGGTACAGGGGGCTGGCACAGATACGCAGTATTTT. Translating gives CASSRVQGAGTDTQYF.